The 23 T cell receptor beta chains given below trace back to one sample, sequenced in a study of beta chain features in type 1 diabetes. The antigens these receptors bind are not known. Study results and limitations: Type 1 diabetes patients showed a moderate but significant shortening of TCRB CDR3s in all four CD4+ subsets.

The investigators reverse transcribed all of the isolated RNA, so they sequenced expressed TCRB transcripts. Libraries were prepared by immunoSEQ multiplex PCR; TCRdb keeps only in-frame clonotypes and omits some of them. In the table there are some 700,000 clones, 13% of which are singletons. Sequencing used naive CD4+ T cells from blood. Receptor source: a man younger than 35 with type 1 diabetes.

This clone was found a few times. The V call is TRBV6-5, the J call TRBJ2-7, with TRBD1 matching 8 bases. Trimming took 0 bases from V and 5 from J; bases not matched to a gene: 9. This CDR3 has 16 residues. Germline V gene lookup returns CDR1 MNHEY and CDR2 SVGAGI. In DNA, the CDR3 is TGTGCCAGCAGTTACTCCTACAACGGACAGGGCCACGAGCAGTACTTC. It is translated as CASSYSYNGQGHEQYF.

The J gene is TRBJ1-2, the V gene TRBV7-9; no clear D. This CDR3 is built from 17 residues. Germline V gives CDR1 SEHNR, CDR2 FQNEAQ (reference sequence). V dropped 7 bases and J dropped 6 bases, with 27 bases sitting between them. CDR3 bases: TGTGCCAGCACCCTAGGATCCGGCAGCCCTCTAACTAATGGCTACACCTTC. Translated, it gives CASTLGSGSPLTNGYTF.

The chain couples TRBV28 to TRBJ2-1; 11 bases align to TRBD2. Germline V gene lookup returns CDR1 MDHEN and CDR2 SYDVKM. The junction had 5 bases not matched to a gene; V was cut back by 2 bases and J by 5 bases. This CDR3 comprises 16 residues. CDR3 in amino acids: CASSLGYSGGDNEQFF. Written as DNA, the CDR3 is TGTGCCAGCAGTTTAGGCTATAGCGGGGGGGACAATGAGCAGTTCTTC.

This clone showed up just a few times. The chain uses TRBV30 and TRBJ1-1; a possible D gene is TRBD1 (5 bases). This CDR3 region has 14 residues. Germline CDR1 GTSNPN, CDR2 SVGIG (reference sequence). V was cut by 5 bases and J by 1 base, with 14 bases left in between. CDR3 coding DNA: TGTGCCTGGGGCGGGGGGATGCGGAACACTGAAGCTTTCTTT. The encoded protein is CAWGGGMRNTEAFF. Based on the CDR3 plus reference TRBV30 and TRBJ1-1, the full variable domain is SQTIHQWPATLVQPVGSPLSLECTVEGTSNPNLYWYRQAAGRGLQLLFYSVGIGQISSEVPQNLSASRPQDRQFILSSKKLLLSDSGFYLCAWGGGMRNTEAFFGQGTRLTVV.

This clone was counted only a few times. The rearrangement joins TRBV30 to TRBJ1-1; possible D gene TRBD1, 5 bases. The CDR3 has 13 amino acids. Trimming shortened V by 2 bases and J by 4 bases, and 11 bases separated the two germline ends. The germline gives CDR1 GTSNPN, CDR2 SVGIG (reference sequence). In DNA, the CDR3 is TGTGCCTGGAGTACAGGAGCTGCCACTGAAGCTTTCTTT. Its translation: CAWSTGAATEAFF.

This chain uses TRBV11-3 with TRBJ2-1; D is uncertain. CDR3 length: 10 residues. V dropped 7 bases and J dropped 10 bases, with 8 bases sitting between them. Germline CDR1 SGHNT, CDR2 YENEEA. The CDR3 reads CASTTLEQFF. The CDR3 bases are TGTGCCAGCACCACATTGGAGCAGTTCTTC. Together with reference TRBV11-3 and TRBJ2-1, the CDR3 gives the full variable domain: EAGVVQSPRYKIIEKKQPVAFWCNPISGHNTLYWYLQNLGQGPELLIRYENEEAVDDSQLPKDRFSAERLKGVDSTLKIQPAELGDSAVYLCASTTLEQFFGPGTRLTVL.

This chain joins TRBV19 and TRBJ1-5, with TRBD1 matching 8 bases. The CDR3 consists of 16 residues. Unmatched junction bases numbered 6, after V lost 5 bases and J lost 0 bases. The germline V gene has CDR1 LNHDA and CDR2 SQIVND (reference sequence). The chain's CDR3 is CASSGTGGNSNQPQHF. The CDR3 DNA is TGTGCCAGTAGTGGGACAGGCGGCAATAGCAATCAGCCCCAGCATTTT.

This clone has just a few counts. The rearrangement uses TRBV10-1 and TRBJ2-1; 7 nucleotides align to TRBD2. Germline assignment: CDR1 WNHNN and CDR2 SYGVQD (reference sequence). CDR3 length equals 15 residues. V lost 2 bases and J lost 7; bases outside the gene matches: 8. The CDR3 DNA reads as TGCGCCAGCAGTGAGAACTCGCGGGGGAAGAATGAGCAGTTCTTC. Protein sequence: CASSENSRGKNEQFF.

The V gene is TRBV5-4, the J gene TRBJ1-2; a possible D gene is TRBD1 (6 bases). The germline gives CDR1 SGHNT, CDR2 YYREEE (reference sequence). CDR3 length: 12 amino acids. The germline V and J ends were trimmed by 4 bases and 7 bases, with 11 bases remaining between them. CDR3 DNA: TGTGCCAGCAGCCCAGGGGTAGCTGGCTACACCTTC. Amino acid sequence: CASSPGVAGYTF.

This clone turned up a few times. This chain links TRBV6-5 with TRBJ2-5; 7 bases align to TRBD1. Losses at the gene ends were 5 bases for V and 0 bases for J; bases not matched to a gene: 6. This CDR3 is built from 15 residues. CDR1 MNHEY and CDR2 SVGAGI come from the germline V gene. CDR3 amino acids: CASSRLDRNQETQYF. For the CDR3, the DNA is TGTGCCAGCAGTCGCCTGGACAGGAACCAAGAGACCCAGTACTTC.

Points on this clone: This sample also contains other DNA sequences that code for the same CDR3. The chain has TRBV29-1 and TRBJ1-1; the match to TRBD1 covers 9 bases. V shed 6 bases, J shed 0 bases, and the junction held 2 bases outside the gene matches. The CDR3 has 13 amino acids. Germline CDR1 SQVTM, CDR2 ANQGSEA. CDR3 residues: CSVDRGLNTEAFF. The CDR3 DNA sequence: TGCAGCGTGGACAGGGGACTGAACACTGAAGCTTTCTTT.

The chain is built from TRBV6-5 and TRBJ2-5; the D gene is possibly TRBD2 (6 bases). CDR1 is MNHEY, CDR2 SVGAGI, per germline. The CDR3 spans 15 residues. Trimming stripped 6 bases from V and 4 bases from J, with 18 bases between. Written as DNA, the CDR3 is TGTGCCAGCAGACTCTCGTGGGCTAGCGTAGAGACCCAGTACTTC. Encoded protein: CASRLSWASVETQYF.

The rearrangement uses TRBV27 and TRBJ2-1; 11 nucleotides align to TRBD2. This CDR3 has 15 amino acids. V shed 4 bases and J 6 bases; nucleotides not matched to a gene: 5. Germline loops: CDR1 MNHEY, CDR2 SMNVEV (reference sequence). The CDR3 spells CASSSSGTSGNEQFF. In DNA form, the CDR3 reads TGTGCCAGCAGTTCCTCCGGGACTAGCGGCAATGAGCAGTTCTTC.

This clone has just a few counts. CDR3 DNA sequence: TGTGCCAGCAGCTTTGGAGGGACAGGGGGGTCCTACGAGCAGTACTTC. Protein sequence: CASSFGGTGGSYEQYF. The rearrangement joins TRBV5-4 to TRBJ2-7, with 11 bases aligning to TRBD1. V dropped 2 bases and J dropped 1; count of bases not matched to a gene: 5. Per germline, CDR1 SGHNT and CDR2 YYREEE (reference sequence). The CDR3 covers 16 residues.

This rearrangement joins TRBV7-9 to TRBJ2-3; D possibly uses TRBD1 or TRBD2 (6 bases each). CDR3 length equals 17 residues. V was pared by 3 bases and J by 3 bases, with 19 bases between. Per germline, CDR1 SEHNR and CDR2 FQNEAQ (reference sequence). The CDR3 reads CASSLPRWRGDTDTQYF. For the CDR3, the DNA is TGTGCCAGCAGCTTGCCCCGGTGGAGGGGGGATACAGATACGCAGTATTTT. Full variable domain (outside the CDR3, taken from reference TRBV7-9 and TRBJ2-3): DTGVSQNPRHKITKRGQNVTFRCDPISEHNRLYWYRQTLGQGPEFLTYFQNEAQLEKSRLLSDRFSAERPKGSFSTLEIQRTEQGDSAMYLCASSLPRWRGDTDTQYFGPGTRLTVL.

The rearrangement links TRBV6-5 to TRBJ2-1, with a possible D match to TRBD1 (5 bases). This CDR3 region has 11 residues. The germline gives CDR1 MNHEY, CDR2 SVGAGI. With 4 bases removed from V and 15 bases from J, the gap between germline ends came to 13 bases. The CDR3 nucleotides are TGTGCCAGCAGTTCAGGACAAGGCGCGTTCTTC. It is translated as CASSSGQGAFF.

The chain has TRBV7-6 and TRBJ1-4; a weak D match, TRBD1 (5 bases). With 0 bases removed from V and 10 bases from J, the gap between germline ends came to 18 bases. Germline assignment: CDR1 SGHVS and CDR2 FNYEAQ. The CDR3 runs to 16 residues. CDR3 DNA: TGTGCCAGCAGCTTAGCAGCTGACAACTCCGGGGGAAAACTGTTTTTT. Protein product: CASSLAADNSGGKLFF.

This clone appeared a few times. The gene calls are TRBV4-1 and TRBJ1-2; the D is unclear. The CDR3 loop spans 12 amino acids. V dropped 0 bases and J dropped 4 bases, with 3 bases sitting between them. Looked up from germline, CDR1 is MGHRA and CDR2 is YSYEKL. DNA for the CDR3: TGCGCCAGCAGCCAAGAGTCCTATGGCTACACCTTC. Translated: CASSQESYGYTF.

This clone was counted only a few times. V is TRBV4-1 and J is TRBJ1-1, with unresolved D. This CDR3 has 14 amino acids. The germline gives CDR1 MGHRA, CDR2 YSYEKL. V lost 1 base and J 3 bases, leaving 9 bases between the germline ends. CDR3 sequence reads: CASSQVYEDTEAFF. Here the CDR3 DNA reads TGCGCCAGCAGCCAAGTGTATGAGGACACTGAAGCTTTCTTT.

A few counts support this clone. The junction differs from germline at one of its ends, possibly a read error. The chain employs TRBV4-1 and TRBJ1-5, with D uncertain. CDR3 length: 15 amino acids. In germline, CDR1 is MGHRA, CDR2 YSYEKL. CDR3 in amino acids: CSSSQDRTSNQPQHF. DNA of the CDR3: TGCTCCAGCAGCCAAGATCGCACTAGCAATCAGCCCCAGCATTTT.

The chain carries TRBV19 and TRBJ1-4; weak D call: TRBD1 (5 bases). V lost 4 bases and J lost 8, with 8 bases in between. The CDR3 consists of 12 residues. Germline values: CDR1 LNHDA, CDR2 SQIVND (reference sequence). CDR3 sequence (DNA): TGTGCCAGTAGTAGGCAGGGCGAAAAACTGTTTTTT. Protein: CASSRQGEKLFF.

On this clone itself: The same CDR3 also results from other DNA sequences found in this sample. The chain combines TRBV20-1 with TRBJ2-7; D unresolved. The V gene's germline CDR1 is DFQATT and CDR2 SNEGSKA (reference sequence). The CDR3 loop spans 11 amino acids. Deletions cut 3 bases from V and 1 base from J, with 4 bases between. This CDR3 reads CSARPSYEQYF. As DNA, the CDR3 is TGCAGTGCTAGGCCGTCCTACGAGCAGTACTTC.

The chain combines TRBV4-1 with TRBJ2-2; D unclear. Per the germline V gene, CDR1 is MGHRA and CDR2 is YSYEKL. The V and J ends lost 1 base and 6 bases respectively, with 6 bases between them. CDR3 length: 13 amino acids. The CDR3 sequence: CASSQGRAGELFF. The DNA of the CDR3 is TGCGCCAGCAGCCAAGGAAGGGCCGGGGAGCTGTTTTTT.